This TCR beta chain was retrieved from a study of cytomegalovirus exposure and HLA in healthy donors. Findings and caveats of the study: A later analysis reported that several of the most significant clusters appeared to be linked to common viral pathogens, among them Epstein-Barr virus. Highly shared sequence variants in one cluster were likely a sequencing artifact. While the bulk of TCR sequences proved rare, some public TCRs turned up in many donors.

Those who donated were healthy bone marrow donors. The PCR was carried out with 60 Vbeta primers and 13 Jbeta primers. The method was immunoSEQ multiplex PCR; TCRdb's version includes in-frame clones alone and lacks a portion of them. The sample has around 51,000 clones. A note on this clone: Its cognate antigen is unknown.

This CDR3 region has 16 residues. Looked up from germline, CDR1 is LNHNV and CDR2 is YYDKDF (reference sequence). The V segment lost 0 bases and the J segment 4 bases; nucleotides outside the gene matches: 4. V gene TRBV15 combines with J gene TRBJ1-5; 9 nucleotides align to TRBD1. Input material: PBMCs. This receptor was identified in a middle-aged man in good health and CMV-seropositive. CDR3 in amino acids: CATSREKQGANQPQHF. Here the CDR3 DNA reads TGTGCCACCAGCAGAGAGAAACAGGGGGCGAATCAGCCCCAGCATTTT.